Described below is a single T cell receptor (beta chain) sequence and its context. Its antigen remains unknown. At the DNA level, this CDR3 is encoded by other sequences in the same sample as well. These data originate in a study of long-term antiretroviral therapy in people with HIV. Overall study results and limits: ART was followed by higher diversity that remained below transplant donor controls. Dominance of pre-ART expanded clones persisted, fluctuating and often declining after ART.

Germline-derived CDR1 and CDR2 are GTSNPN and SVGIG (reference sequence). This CDR3 region has 15 residues. Trimming removed 0 bases at V and 1 base at J, with 12 bases between. The libraries were made with immunoSEQ v3.0 at survey level. Data came from immunoSEQ multiplex PCR; TCRdb stores just in-frame clones and leaves some out. The sample shows fewer than 40,000 clones, about 90% of them seen only once. The V gene is TRBV30, the J gene TRBJ1-1; no firm D call. The TCR originated in a woman aged 45-65 years with HIV. This specimen was unsorted PBMCs, taken 1.2 years after starting antiretroviral therapy. In DNA form, the CDR3 reads TGTGCCTGGAGTGTCATTGGGAAAACGAACACTGAAGCTTTCTTT. It yields the protein CAWSVIGKTNTEAFF.